A selection of T cell receptor beta chains follows, all from one sample in a study of blood T cell repertoires in COVID-19. Profiling relied on immunoSEQ multiplex PCR, and the TCRdb table lists in-frame clones only, not all of them. The sample includes approximately 150,000 clones, approximately 86% seen only once; the top ten take 3.9%. The sequencing input was peripheral blood. These receptors all stem from a woman in her fifties or sixties who had recovered from COVID-19. CDR3s include the opening cysteine and the closing phenylalanine or tryptophan. D genes are given only for firm matches. Only some rows state a clone size, as once, few, many or a class for expanded clones.

>TRBJ2-2|-|-|TRBV27
TGTGCCAGCTGGGGGCTTTCGAACACCGGGGAGCTGTTTTTT
CASWGLSNTGELFF
>TRBJ2-7|-|-|TRBV20-1
TGCAGTGCTAGGGGCCCTTGGGAGCAGTACTTC
CSARGPWEQYF
>TRBJ2-5|-|-|TRBV7-9
TGTGCCAGCAGCCCAACTAGCCGCGAGACCCAGTACTTC
CASSPTSRETQYF
>TRBJ1-1|TRBD1|-|TRBV7-9
TGTGCCAGCAGCCTGGGACAGGCGTCGACTGAAGCTTTCTTT
CASSLGQASTEAFF
>TRBJ2-5|TRBD1|-|TRBV25-1
TGTGCCAGCAGAGCGAGCGGGACAGGGATGGAAGAGACCCAGTACTTC
CASRASGTGMEETQYF
>TRBJ1-2|TRBD1|once|TRBV28
TGTGCCAGCACCGACAGGGATCATGGCTACACCTTC
CASTDRDHGYTF
>TRBJ1-2|TRBD1|-|TRBV24-1
TGTGCCACCAGTACGGCCGAGACAGGGTACTATGGCTACACCTTC
CATSTAETGYYGYTF
>TRBJ1-1|-|once|TRBV7-7
TGTGCCAGCAGCTTCAGACTAAACACTGAAGCTTTCTTT
CASSFRLNTEAFF
>TRBJ1-5|-|-|TRBV7-4
TGTGCCAGCGGTATTTTGAGGTCAACCCCAAGGTATTATAGCAATCAGCCCCAGCATTTT
CASGILRSTPRYYSNQPQHF
>TRBJ1-6|-|few|TRBV4-3
TGCGCCAGCAGCCAAGTTGGGGGAGGGACCACAAATTCACCCCTCCACTTT
CASSQVGGGTTNSPLHF
>TRBJ2-1|TRBD1|-|TRBV9
TGTGCCAGCAGCGTCTCACAGGGGCCCCTAAATGAGCAGTTCTTC
CASSVSQGPLNEQFF
>TRBJ2-5|TRBD2|-|TRBV2
TGTGCCAGCTTACCGGGACTAGCAAAAGAGACCCAGTACTTC
CASLPGLAKETQYF
>TRBJ2-3|TRBD2|-|TRBV29-1
TGCAGCGTAGGACTAGCGGGGGGGCAAGATACGCAGTATTTT
CSVGLAGGQDTQYF
>TRBJ2-1|-|-|TRBV28
TGTGCCAGCATCCTCTCTGCGGGGTCCTACAATGAGCAGTTCTTC
CASILSAGSYNEQFF